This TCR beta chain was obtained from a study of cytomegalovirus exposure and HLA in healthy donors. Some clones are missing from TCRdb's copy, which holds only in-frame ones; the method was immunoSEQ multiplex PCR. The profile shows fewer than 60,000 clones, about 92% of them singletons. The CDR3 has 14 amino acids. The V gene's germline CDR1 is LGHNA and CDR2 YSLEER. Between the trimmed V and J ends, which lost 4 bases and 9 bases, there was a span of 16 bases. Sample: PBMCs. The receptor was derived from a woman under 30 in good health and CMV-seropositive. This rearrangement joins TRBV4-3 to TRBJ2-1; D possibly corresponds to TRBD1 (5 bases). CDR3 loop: CASSPHPGQGEQFF. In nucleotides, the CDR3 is TGCGCCAGCAGCCCCCACCCCGGACAAGGTGAGCAGTTCTTC.